This T cell receptor beta chain was captured by sequencing in a study of blood T cell repertoires in COVID-19. Turning to the study itself: From the United States, Italy and Spain came samples of acute and convalescent COVID-19. T cells, B-cell-depleted T cells, or PBMCs supplied cDNA or gDNA.

Authors' data handling: Reference gene primers were amplified, and this amplification served to estimate nucleated cell counts. TCRdb keeps only in-frame clones here, not all; method: immunoSEQ multiplex PCR. The D gene and trimming were derived from the DNA, and the V and J assignments and clone size from that table. The data hold 150,000 to 200,000 clones, with 75% to 90% observed a single time. The receptor was isolated from a woman in her sixties with acute or convalescent COVID-19. Sequenced sample: peripheral blood.

The CDR3 protein is CASSYRGGNEKLFF. CDR3 nucleotide sequence: TGTGCCAGCAGTTACCGGGGAGGTAATGAAAAACTGTTTTTT. This chain links TRBV6-5 with TRBJ1-4; the D is unclear. The germline gives CDR1 MNHEY, CDR2 SVGAGI. The CDR3 consists of 14 residues. Trimming left V 2 bases short and J 4 bases short, with 8 bases between.